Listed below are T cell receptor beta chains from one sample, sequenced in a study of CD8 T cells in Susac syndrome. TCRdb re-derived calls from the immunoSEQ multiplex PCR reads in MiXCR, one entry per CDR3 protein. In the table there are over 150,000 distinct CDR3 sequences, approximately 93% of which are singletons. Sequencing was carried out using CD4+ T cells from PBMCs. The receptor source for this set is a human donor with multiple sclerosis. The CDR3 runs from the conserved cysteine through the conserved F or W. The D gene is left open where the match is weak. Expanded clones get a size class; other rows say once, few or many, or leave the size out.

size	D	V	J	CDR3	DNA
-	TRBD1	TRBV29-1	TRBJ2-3	CSVEVQGGTDTQYF	TGCAGCGTTGAAGTACAGGGGGGCACAGATACGCAGTATTTT
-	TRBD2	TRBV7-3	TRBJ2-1	CASSSGMHNEQFF	TGTGCCAGCAGCAGCGGGATGCACAATGAGCAGTTCTTC
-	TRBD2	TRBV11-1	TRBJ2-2	CASSLARLAGGPDYHTGELFF	TGTGCCAGCAGCTTAGCGCGACTAGCGGGGGGACCAGATTACCACACCGGGGAGCTGTTTTTT
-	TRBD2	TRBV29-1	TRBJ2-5	CSVEPSGDQETQYF	TGCAGCGTTGAGCCTAGCGGGGACCAAGAGACCCAGTACTTC
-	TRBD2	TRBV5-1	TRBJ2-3	CASSLGGEGRSDTQYF	TGCGCCAGCAGCTTGGGGGGGGAGGGCCGTTCAGATACGCAGTATTTT
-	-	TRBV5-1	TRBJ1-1	CAGSLAAENTEAFF	TGCGCCGGCAGCCTAGCCGCAGAGAACACTGAAGCTTTCTTT
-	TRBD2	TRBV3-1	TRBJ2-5	CASSRGGLNQYF	TGTGCCAGCAGCCGCGGGGGTTTGAACCAGTACTTC
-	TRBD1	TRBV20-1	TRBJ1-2	CSLPGQGKRYGYTF	TGCAGCCTGCCGGGACAGGGAAAGCGCTATGGCTACACCTTC
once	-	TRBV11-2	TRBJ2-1	CASSSAGGPGEQFF	TGTGCCAGCAGCTCGGCCGGGGGGCCGGGAGAGCAGTTCTTC
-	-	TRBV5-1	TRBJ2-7	CASALDWGEQYF	TGCGCCAGCGCACTCGATTGGGGCGAGCAGTACTTC
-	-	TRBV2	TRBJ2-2	CASQQGLNTGELFF	TGTGCCAGCCAACAGGGCCTGAACACCGGGGAGCTGTTTTTT
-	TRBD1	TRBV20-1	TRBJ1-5	CSASGTAFFPNQPQHF	TGCAGTGCTAGCGGGACAGCTTTTTTCCCCAATCAGCCCCAGCATTTT
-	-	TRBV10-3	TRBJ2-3	CAISPGASRTDTQYF	TGTGCCATCAGCCCGGGGGCGTCCCGCACAGATACGCAGTATTTT
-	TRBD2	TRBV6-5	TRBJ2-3	CASSRSGGAADTQYF	TGTGCCAGCAGCCGAAGCGGGGGGGCTGCAGATACGCAGTATTTT
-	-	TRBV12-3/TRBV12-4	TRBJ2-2	CASSLETVTGELFF	TGTGCCAGCAGTCTCGAGACAGTCACCGGGGAGCTGTTTTTT
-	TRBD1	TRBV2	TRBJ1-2	CASNRDRSGGGYTF	TGTGCCAGCAACCGGGACAGGAGCGGTGGTGGCTACACCTTC
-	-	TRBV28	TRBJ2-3	CASSSLSGSQLNTQYF	TGTGCCAGCAGTTCCCTAAGCGGGTCTCAATTGAATACGCAGTATTTT
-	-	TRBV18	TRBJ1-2	CASSPGPDRNYGYTF	TGTGCCAGCTCACCGGGACCCGACAGAAACTATGGCTACACCTTC
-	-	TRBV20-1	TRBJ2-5	CSARGASGQQETQYF	TGCAGTGCTAGGGGGGCTAGCGGACAACAAGAGACCCAGTACTTC
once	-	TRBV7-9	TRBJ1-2	CASRPEDDGYTF	TGTGCCAGCAGGCCTGAAGACGATGGCTACACCTTC
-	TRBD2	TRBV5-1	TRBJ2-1	CASGEPGLGDNEQFF	TGCGCCAGCGGTGAGCCGGGACTAGGCGACAATGAGCAGTTCTTC
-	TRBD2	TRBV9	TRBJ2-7	CASSVGGVALAGSGQYF	TGTGCCAGCAGCGTAGGAGGGGTAGCGCTAGCGGGCAGCGGGCAGTACTTC
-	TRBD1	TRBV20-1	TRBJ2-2	CSARWDRRYTGELFF	TGCAGTGCTAGATGGGACAGGCGATACACCGGGGAGCTGTTTTTT
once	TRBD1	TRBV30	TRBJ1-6	CAWSAPGQGYSPLHF	TGTGCCTGGAGTGCACCGGGACAGGGGTACTCACCCCTCCACTTT
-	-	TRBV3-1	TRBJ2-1	CASSQAVNEQFF	TGTGCCAGCAGCCAAGCCGTCAATGAGCAGTTCTTC
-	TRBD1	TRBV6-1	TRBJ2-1	CASIPGQEAGEQFF	TGTGCCAGCATCCCGGGACAGGAGGCTGGTGAGCAGTTCTTC
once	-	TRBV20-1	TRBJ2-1	CSAVGNGIYNEQFF	TGCAGTGCTGTCGGAAACGGGATTTACAATGAGCAGTTCTTC
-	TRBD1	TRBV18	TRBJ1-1	CASSTPGTGSMNTEAFF	TGTGCCAGCTCAACCCCCGGGACAGGCTCCATGAACACTGAAGCTTTCTTT
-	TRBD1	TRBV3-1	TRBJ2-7	CASSQDDRGFEQYF	TGTGCCAGCAGCCAAGACGACAGGGGGTTCGAGCAGTACTTC
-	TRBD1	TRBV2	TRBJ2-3	CASSVGQATDTQYF	TGTGCCAGCAGTGTGGGACAGGCGACGGATACGCAGTATTTT
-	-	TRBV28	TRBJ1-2	CASSSGKGDYGYTF	TGTGCCAGCAGTTCAGGGAAGGGGGACTATGGCTACACCTTC
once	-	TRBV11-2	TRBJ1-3	CASSSDNGNTIYF	TGTGCCAGCAGCTCAGATAATGGAAACACCATATATTTT
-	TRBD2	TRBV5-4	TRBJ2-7	CASSLRLAGTDEQYF	TGTGCCAGCAGCTTGCGACTAGCGGGTACGGACGAGCAGTACTTC
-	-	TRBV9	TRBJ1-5	CASSPGTLSNQPQHF	TGTGCCAGCAGCCCCGGGACGCTTAGCAATCAGCCCCAGCATTTT
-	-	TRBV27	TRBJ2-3	CASSLHTGRNTDTQYF	TGTGCCAGCAGTCTCCATACCGGGAGAAACACAGATACGCAGTATTTT
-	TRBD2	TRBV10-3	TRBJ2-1	CAIKGGGNEQFF	TGTGCCATCAAGGGCGGGGGAAATGAGCAGTTCTTC
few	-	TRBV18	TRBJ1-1	CASSPSPGNTEAFF	TGTGCCAGCTCACCCTCCCCCGGAAACACTGAAGCTTTCTTT
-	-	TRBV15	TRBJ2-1	CATSRGTNSYNEQFF	TGTGCCACCAGCAGAGGGACCAACTCCTACAATGAGCAGTTCTTC
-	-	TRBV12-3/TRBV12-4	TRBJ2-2	CASSWGGPGELFF	TGTGCCAGCAGTTGGGGCGGGCCCGGGGAGCTGTTTTTT
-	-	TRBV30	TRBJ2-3	CAWSVGSGDSTDTQYF	TGTGCCTGGAGTGTCGGGTCTGGGGATAGCACAGATACGCAGTATTTT
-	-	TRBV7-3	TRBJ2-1	CASSFGVSSYNEQFF	TGTGCCAGCAGTTTTGGGGTTAGCTCCTACAATGAGCAGTTCTTC
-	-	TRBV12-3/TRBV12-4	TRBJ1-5	CASSLRGNSNQPQHF	TGTGCCAGCAGTTTACGGGGGAATAGCAATCAGCCCCAGCATTTT
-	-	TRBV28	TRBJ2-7	CASRHQGGGYEQYF	TGTGCCAGCAGACATCAGGGGGGAGGATACGAGCAGTACTTC
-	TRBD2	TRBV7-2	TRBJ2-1	CASSPTSGRFYNEQFF	TGTGCCAGCAGCCCGACTAGCGGGAGATTTTACAATGAGCAGTTCTTC
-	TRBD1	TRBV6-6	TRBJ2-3	CASSQWTGGSGTQYF	TGTGCCAGCAGTCAATGGACAGGGGGCTCGGGTACGCAGTATTTT
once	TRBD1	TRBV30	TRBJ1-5	CAWSTRDYYSGTGLPRHSNQPQHF	TGTGCCTGGAGTACCCGAGACTACTACTCCGGGACAGGGCTTCCCCGGCATAGCAATCAGCCCCAGCATTTT
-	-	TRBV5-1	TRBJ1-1	CASSLSLGDGNTEAFF	TGCGCCAGCAGCTTGTCGCTGGGTGATGGGAACACTGAAGCTTTCTTT
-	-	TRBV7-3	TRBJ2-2	CASSPDRNTGELFF	TGTGCCAGCAGCCCGGATAGGAACACCGGGGAGCTGTTTTTT